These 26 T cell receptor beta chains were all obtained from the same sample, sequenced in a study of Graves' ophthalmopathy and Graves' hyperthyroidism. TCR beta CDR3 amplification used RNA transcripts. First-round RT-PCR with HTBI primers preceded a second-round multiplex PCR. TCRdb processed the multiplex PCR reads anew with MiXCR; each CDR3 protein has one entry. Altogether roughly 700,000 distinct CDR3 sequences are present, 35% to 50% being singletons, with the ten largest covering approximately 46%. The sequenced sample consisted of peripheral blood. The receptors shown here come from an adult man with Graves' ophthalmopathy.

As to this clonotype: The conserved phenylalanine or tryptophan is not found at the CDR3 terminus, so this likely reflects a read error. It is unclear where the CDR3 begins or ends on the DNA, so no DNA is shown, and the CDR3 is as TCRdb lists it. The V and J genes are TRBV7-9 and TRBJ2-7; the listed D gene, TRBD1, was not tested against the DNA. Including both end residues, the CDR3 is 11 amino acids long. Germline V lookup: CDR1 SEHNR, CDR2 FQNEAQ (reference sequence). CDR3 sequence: CASSQRATGTT.

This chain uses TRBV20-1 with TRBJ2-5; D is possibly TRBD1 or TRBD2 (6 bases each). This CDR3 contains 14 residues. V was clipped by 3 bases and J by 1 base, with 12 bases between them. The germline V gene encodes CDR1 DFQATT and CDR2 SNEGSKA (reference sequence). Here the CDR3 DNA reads TGCAGTGCTAGTACTAGGGGGGCCCAAGAGACCCAGTACTTC. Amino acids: CSASTRGAQETQYF.

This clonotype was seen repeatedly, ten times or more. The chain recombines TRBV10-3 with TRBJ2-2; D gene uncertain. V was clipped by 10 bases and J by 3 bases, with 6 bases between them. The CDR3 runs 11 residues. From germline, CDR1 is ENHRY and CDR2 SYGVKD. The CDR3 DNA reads TGTGCCAGCGCACACACCGGGGAGCTGTTTTTT. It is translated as CASAHTGELFF.

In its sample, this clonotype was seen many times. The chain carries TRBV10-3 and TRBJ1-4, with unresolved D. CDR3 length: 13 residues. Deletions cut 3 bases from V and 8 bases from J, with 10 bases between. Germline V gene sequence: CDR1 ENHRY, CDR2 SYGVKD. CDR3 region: CAISDGRSEKLFF. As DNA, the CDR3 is TGTGCCATCAGTGATGGCCGATCGGAAAAACTGTTTTTT.

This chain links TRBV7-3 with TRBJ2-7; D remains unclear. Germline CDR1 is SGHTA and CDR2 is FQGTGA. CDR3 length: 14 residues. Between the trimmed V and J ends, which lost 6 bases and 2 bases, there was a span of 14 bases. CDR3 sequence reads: CASSARPRAYEQYF. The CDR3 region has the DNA TGTGCCAGCAGTGCTAGACCACGAGCCTACGAGCAGTACTTC. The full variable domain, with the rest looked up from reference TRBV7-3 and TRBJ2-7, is GAGVSQTPSNKVTEKGKYVELRCDPISGHTALYWYRQSLGQGPEFLIYFQGTGAADDSGLPNDRFFAVRPEGSVSTLKIQRTERGDSAVYLCASSARPRAYEQYFGPGTRLTVT.

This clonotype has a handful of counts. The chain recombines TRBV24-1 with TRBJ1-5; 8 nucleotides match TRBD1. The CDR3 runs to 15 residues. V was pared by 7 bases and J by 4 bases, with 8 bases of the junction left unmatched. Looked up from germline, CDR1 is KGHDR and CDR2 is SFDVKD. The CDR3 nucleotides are TGTGCCACCAGCGTCGGACAGGGTGAAAATCAGCCCCAGCATTTT. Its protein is CATSVGQGENQPQHF.

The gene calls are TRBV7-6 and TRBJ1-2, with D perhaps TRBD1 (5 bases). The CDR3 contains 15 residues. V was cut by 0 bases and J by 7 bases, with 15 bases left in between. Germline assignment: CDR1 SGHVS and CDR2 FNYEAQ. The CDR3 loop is CASSLAGRGGGGYTF. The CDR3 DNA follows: TGTGCCAGCAGCTTAGCGGGGAGGGGCGGAGGTGGCTACACCTTC.

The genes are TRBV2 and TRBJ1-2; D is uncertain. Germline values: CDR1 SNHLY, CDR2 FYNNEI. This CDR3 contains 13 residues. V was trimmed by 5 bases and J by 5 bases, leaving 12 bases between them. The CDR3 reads CASSPNAPYGYTF. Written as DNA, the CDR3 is TGTGCCAGCAGTCCGAATGCCCCATATGGCTACACCTTC.

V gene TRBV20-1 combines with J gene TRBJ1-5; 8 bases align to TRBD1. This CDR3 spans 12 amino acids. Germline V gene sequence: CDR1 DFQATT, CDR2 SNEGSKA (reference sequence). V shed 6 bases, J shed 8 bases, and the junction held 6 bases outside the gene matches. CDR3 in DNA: TGCAGTGCGAGGGGACAGGAGGAGCCCCAGCATTTT. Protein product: CSARGQEEPQHF.

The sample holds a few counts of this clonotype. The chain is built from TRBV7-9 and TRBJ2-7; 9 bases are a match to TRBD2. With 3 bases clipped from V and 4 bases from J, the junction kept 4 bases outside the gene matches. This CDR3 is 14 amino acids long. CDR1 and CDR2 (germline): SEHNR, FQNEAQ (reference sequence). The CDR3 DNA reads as TGTGCCAGCAGCTTTAGCGGGGGTCGTTACGAGCAGTACTTC. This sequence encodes CASSFSGGRYEQYF.

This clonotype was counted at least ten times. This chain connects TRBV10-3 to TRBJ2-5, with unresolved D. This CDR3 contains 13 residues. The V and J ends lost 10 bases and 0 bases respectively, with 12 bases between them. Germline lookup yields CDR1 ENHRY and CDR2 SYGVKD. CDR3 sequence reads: CASRGPYQETQYF. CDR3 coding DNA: TGTGCCAGCAGAGGTCCGTACCAAGAGACCCAGTACTTC.

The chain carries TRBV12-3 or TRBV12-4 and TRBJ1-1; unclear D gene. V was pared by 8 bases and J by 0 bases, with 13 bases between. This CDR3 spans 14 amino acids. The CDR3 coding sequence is TGTGCCAGCGAAAAACCCGGGATGAACACTGAAGCTTTCTTT. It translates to CASEKPGMNTEAFF.

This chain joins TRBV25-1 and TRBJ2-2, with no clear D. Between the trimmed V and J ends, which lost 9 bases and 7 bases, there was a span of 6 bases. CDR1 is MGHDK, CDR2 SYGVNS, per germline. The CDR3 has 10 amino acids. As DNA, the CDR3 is TGTGCCAGGGCCGTCGGGGAGCTGTTTTTT. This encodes CARAVGELFF. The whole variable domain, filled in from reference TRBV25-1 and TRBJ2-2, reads EADIYQTPRYLVIGTGKKITLECSQTMGHDKMYWYQQDPGMELHLIHYSYGVNSTEKGDLSSESTVSRIRTEHFPLTLESARPSHTSQYLCARAVGELFFGEGSRLTVL.

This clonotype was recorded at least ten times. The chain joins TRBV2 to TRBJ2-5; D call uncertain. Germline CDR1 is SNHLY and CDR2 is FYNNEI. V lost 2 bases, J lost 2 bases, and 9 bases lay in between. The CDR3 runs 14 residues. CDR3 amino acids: CASSESAVQETQYF. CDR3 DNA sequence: TGTGCCAGCAGTGAATCGGCAGTTCAAGAGACCCAGTACTTC.

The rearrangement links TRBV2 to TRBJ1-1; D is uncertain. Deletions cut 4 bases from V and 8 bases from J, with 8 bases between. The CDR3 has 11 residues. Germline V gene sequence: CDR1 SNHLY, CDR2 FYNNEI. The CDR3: CASSGPYEAFF. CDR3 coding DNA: TGTGCCAGCAGTGGACCTTACGAAGCTTTCTTT.

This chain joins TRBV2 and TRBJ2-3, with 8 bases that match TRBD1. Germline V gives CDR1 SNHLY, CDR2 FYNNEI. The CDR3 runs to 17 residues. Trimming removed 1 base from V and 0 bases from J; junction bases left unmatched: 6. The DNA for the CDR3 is TGTGCCAGCAGTGAAGAGGACAGGGTATTTAGCACAGATACGCAGTATTTT. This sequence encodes CASSEEDRVFSTDTQYF.

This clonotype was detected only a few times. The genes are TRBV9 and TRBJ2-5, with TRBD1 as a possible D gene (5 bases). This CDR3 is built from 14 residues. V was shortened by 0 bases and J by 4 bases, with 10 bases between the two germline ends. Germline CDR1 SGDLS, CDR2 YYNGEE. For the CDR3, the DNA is TGTGCCAGCAGCGTAGACCAGGGCGGAGAGACCCAGTACTTC. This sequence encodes CASSVDQGGETQYF.

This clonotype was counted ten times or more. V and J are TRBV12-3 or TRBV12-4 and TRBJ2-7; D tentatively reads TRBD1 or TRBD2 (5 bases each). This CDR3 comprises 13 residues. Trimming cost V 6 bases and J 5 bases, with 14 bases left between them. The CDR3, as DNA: TGTGCCAGCAGCTTAAGAGGGACGGACGAGCAGTACTTC. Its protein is CASSLRGTDEQYF.

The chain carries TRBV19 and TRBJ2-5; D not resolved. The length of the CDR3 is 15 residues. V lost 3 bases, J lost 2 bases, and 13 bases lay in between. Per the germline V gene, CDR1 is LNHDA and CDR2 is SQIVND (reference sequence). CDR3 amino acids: CASSIGVVGQETQYF. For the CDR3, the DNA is TGTGCCAGTAGTATTGGCGTTGTTGGGCAAGAGACCCAGTACTTC.

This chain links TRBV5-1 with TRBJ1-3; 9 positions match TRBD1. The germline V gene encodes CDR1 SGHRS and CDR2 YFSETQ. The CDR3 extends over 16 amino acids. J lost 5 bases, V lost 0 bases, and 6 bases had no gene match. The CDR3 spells CASSLDGQGNRNTIYF. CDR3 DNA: TGCGCCAGCAGCTTGGACGGACAGGGGAATCGAAACACCATATATTTT.

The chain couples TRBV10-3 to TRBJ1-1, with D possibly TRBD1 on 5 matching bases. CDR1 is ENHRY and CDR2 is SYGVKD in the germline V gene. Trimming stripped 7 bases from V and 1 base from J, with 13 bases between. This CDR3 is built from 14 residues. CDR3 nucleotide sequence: TGTGCCATCAAAACGGGGCAGGCGAACACTGAAGCTTTCTTT. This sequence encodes CAIKTGQANTEAFF.

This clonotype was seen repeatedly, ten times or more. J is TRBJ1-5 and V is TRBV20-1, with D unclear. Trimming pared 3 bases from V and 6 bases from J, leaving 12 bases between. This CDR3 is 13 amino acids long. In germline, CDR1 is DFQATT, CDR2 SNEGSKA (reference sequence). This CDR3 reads CSASPGWGQPQHF. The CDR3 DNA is TGCAGTGCTAGTCCGGGATGGGGTCAGCCCCAGCATTTT.

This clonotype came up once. The DNA of the CDR3 is TGTGCCACCAGCAGAGGGACAGGGCCATGGGGCTACACCTTC. This gives the protein CATSRGTGPWGYTF. The chain links TRBV15 to TRBJ1-2, with 8 bases matching TRBD1. V was pared by 1 base and J by 8 bases, with 6 bases of the junction left unmatched. Germline CDR1 is LNHNV and CDR2 is YYDKDF (reference sequence). CDR3 length: 14 amino acids.

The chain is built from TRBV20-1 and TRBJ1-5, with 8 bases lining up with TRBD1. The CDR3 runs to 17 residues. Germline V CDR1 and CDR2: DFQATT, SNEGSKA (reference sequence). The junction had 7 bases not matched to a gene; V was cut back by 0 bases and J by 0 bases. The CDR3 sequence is CSARDPGTGYSNQPQHF. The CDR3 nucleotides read TGCAGTGCTAGAGATCCAGGGACAGGTTATAGCAATCAGCCCCAGCATTTT.

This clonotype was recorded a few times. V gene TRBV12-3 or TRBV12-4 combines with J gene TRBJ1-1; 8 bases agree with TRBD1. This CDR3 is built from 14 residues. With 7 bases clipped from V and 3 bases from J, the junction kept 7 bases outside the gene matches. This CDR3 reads CASKPTGVHTEAFF. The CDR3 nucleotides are TGTGCCAGCAAGCCGACAGGGGTCCACACTGAAGCTTTCTTT.

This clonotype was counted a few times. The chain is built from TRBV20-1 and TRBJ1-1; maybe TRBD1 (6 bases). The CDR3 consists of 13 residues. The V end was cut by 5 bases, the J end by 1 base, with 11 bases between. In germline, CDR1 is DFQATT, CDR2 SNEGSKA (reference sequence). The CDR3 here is CSAGGGWNTEAFF. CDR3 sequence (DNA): TGCAGTGCTGGAGGGGGGTGGAACACTGAAGCTTTCTTT.